This T cell receptor beta chain was sequenced in a study of blood T cell repertoires in COVID-19. As for the study in general: Material from acute and convalescent COVID-19 was sourced from the United States, Italy and Spain.

This CDR3 spans 17 amino acids. The germline V gene encodes CDR1 SGHRS and CDR2 YFSETQ. The V gene end was trimmed by 2 bases and the J gene end by 5 bases; junction bases not matched to a gene: 8. Original handling: Amplification of reference gene primers was used by the study to estimate nucleated cell counts. Libraries were prepared by immunoSEQ multiplex PCR; TCRdb keeps only in-frame clonotypes and omits some of them. That table is the source of V, J and clone size, and D and trimming were worked out from the DNA. The table records roughly 200,000 clones, more than 80% of them present only once. Patients in Seattle were enrolled during active infection, then followed longitudinally.

The chain combines TRBV5-1 with TRBJ2-2; 11 bases are shared with TRBD2. Source material: peripheral blood. The sequence derives from a woman aged 80 or older with COVID-19, enrolled during active disease. CDR3 sequence: CASSFTSGGAGTGELFF. CDR3 coding DNA: TGCGCCAGCAGCTTCACTAGCGGGGGCGCGGGAACCGGGGAGCTGTTTTTT.